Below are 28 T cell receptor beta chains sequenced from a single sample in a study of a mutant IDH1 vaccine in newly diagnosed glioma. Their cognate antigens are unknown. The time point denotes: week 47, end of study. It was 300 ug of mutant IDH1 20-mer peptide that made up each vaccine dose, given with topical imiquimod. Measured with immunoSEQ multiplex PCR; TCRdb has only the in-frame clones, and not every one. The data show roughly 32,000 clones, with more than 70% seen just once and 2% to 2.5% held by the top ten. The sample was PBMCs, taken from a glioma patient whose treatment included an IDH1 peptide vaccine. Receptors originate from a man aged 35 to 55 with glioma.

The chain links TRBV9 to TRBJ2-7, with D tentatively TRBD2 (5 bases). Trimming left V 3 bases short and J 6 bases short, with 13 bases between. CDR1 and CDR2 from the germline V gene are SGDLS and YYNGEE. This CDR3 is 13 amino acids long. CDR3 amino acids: CASSATGVAEQYF. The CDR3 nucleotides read TGTGCCAGCAGCGCAACCGGGGTTGCCGAGCAGTACTTC. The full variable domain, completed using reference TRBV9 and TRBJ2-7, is DSGVTQTPKHLITATGQRVTLRCSPRSGDLSVYWYQQSLDQGLQFLIQYYNGEERAKGNILERFSAQQFPDLHSELNLSSLELGDSALYFCASSATGVAEQYFGPGTRLTVT.

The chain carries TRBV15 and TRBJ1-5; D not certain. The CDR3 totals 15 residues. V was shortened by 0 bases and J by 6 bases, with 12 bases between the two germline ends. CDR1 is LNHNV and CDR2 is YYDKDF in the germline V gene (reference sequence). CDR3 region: CATSREKGLGQPQHF. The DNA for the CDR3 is TGTGCCACCAGCAGAGAGAAAGGGTTGGGTCAGCCCCAGCATTTT.

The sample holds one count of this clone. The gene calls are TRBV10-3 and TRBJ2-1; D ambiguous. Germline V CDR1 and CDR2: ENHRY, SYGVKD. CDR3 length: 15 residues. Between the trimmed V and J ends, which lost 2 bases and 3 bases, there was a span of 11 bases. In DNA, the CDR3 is TGTGCCATCAGTGAGAAAGCAGGAATCTACAATGAGCAGTTCTTC. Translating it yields CAISEKAGIYNEQFF.

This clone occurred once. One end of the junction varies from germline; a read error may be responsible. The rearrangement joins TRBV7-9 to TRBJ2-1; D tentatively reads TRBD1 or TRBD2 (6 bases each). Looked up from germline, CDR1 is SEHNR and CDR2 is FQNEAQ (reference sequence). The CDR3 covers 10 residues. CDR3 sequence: CASKGGPGVF. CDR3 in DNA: TGTGCCAGCAAGGGGGGCCCAGGGGTCTTC.

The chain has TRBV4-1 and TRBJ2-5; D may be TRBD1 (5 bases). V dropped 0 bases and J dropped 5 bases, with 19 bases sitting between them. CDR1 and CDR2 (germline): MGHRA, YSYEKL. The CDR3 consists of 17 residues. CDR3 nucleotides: TGCGCCAGCAGCCAAGATTTGGCAGGGTTCGGGCAGGAGACCCAGTACTTC. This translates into CASSQDLAGFGQETQYF.

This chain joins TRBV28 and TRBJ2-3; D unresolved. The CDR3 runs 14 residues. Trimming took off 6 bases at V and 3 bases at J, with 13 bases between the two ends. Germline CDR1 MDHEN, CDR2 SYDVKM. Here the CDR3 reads CASRDLKATDTQYF. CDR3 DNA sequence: TGTGCCAGCAGGGACCTGAAGGCAACAGATACGCAGTATTTT.

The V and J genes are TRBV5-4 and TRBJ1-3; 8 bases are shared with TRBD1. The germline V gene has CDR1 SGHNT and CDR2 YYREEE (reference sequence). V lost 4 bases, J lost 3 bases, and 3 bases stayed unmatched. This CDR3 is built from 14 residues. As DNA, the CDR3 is TGTGCCAGCAGCCACACAGGGGGTGGAAACACCATATATTTT. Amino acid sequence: CASSHTGGGNTIYF.

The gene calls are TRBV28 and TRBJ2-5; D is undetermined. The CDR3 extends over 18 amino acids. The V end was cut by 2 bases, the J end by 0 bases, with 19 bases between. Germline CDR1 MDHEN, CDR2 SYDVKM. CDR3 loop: CASSLPLVATKYQETQYF. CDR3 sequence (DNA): TGTGCCAGCAGTTTACCCCTCGTGGCAACGAAGTACCAAGAGACCCAGTACTTC.

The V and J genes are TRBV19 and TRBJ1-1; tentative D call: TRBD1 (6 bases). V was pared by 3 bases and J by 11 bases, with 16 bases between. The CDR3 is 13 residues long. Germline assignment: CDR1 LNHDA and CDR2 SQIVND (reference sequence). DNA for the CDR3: TGTGCCAGTAGTATCTCAGGGACAAAGACGGCTTTCTTT. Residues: CASSISGTKTAFF.

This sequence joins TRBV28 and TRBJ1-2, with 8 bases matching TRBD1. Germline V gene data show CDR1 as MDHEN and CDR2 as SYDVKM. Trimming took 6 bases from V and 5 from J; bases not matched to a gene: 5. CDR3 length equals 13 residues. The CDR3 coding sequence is TGTGCCAGCAGCCCTCGGGACAGGTATGGCTACACCTTC. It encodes CASSPRDRYGYTF.

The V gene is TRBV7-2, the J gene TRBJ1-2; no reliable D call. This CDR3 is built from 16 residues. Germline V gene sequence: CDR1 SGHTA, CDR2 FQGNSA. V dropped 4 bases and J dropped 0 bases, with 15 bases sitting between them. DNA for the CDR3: TGTGCCAGCAGCTGGAGCCCGGACTTAACTAACTATGGCTACACCTTC. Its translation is CASSWSPDLTNYGYTF.

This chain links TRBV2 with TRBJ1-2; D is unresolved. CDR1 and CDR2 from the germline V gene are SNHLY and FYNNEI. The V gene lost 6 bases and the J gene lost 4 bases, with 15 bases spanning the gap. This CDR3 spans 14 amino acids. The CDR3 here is CASSEMKRSYGYTF. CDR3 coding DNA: TGTGCCAGCAGCGAGATGAAGCGGAGCTATGGCTACACCTTC.

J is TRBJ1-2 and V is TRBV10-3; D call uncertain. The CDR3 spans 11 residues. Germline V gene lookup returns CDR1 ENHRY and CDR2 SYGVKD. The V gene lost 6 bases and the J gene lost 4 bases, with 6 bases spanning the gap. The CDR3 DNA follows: TGTGCCATCAGCCAGGTCTATGGCTACACCTTC. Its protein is CAISQVYGYTF.

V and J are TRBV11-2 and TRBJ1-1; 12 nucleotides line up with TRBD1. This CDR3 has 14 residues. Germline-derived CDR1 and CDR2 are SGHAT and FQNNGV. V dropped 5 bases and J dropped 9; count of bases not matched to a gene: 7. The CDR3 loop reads CASSAGTGGRQAFF. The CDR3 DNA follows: TGTGCCAGCAGCGCGGGGACAGGGGGCCGTCAAGCTTTCTTT.

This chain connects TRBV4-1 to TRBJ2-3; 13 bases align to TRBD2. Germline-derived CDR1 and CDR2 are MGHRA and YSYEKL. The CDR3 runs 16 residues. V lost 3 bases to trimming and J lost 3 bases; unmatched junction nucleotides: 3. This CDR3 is CASSHELAGGTDTQYF. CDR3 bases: TGCGCCAGCAGCCACGAACTAGCGGGGGGGACAGATACGCAGTATTTT.

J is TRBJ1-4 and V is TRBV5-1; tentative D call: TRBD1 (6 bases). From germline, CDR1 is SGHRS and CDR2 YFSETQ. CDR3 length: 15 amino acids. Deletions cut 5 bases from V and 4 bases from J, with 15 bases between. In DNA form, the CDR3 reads TGCGCCAGCAGATTTACAGGGAATGTTAATGAAAAACTGTTTTTT. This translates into CASRFTGNVNEKLFF.

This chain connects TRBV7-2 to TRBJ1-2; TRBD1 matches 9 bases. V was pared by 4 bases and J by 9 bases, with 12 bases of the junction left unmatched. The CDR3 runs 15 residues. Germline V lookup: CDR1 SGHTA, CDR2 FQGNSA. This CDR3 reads CASSSRTGVTMRYTF. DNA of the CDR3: TGTGCCAGCAGCTCTCGGACAGGGGTAACTATGCGCTACACCTTC.

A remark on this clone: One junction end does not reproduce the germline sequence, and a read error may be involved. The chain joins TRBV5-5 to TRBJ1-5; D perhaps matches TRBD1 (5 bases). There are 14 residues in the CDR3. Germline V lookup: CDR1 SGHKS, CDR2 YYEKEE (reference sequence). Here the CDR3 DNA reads TGTGCCAGCAGTTTGGAGCGCAGGGATCAGCCCCAGCATTTT. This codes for CASSLERRDQPQHF.

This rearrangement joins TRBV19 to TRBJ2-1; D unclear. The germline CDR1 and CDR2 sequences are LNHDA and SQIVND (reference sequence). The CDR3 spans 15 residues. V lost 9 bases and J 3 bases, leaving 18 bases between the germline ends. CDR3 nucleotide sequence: TGTGCCAGCCGGGTGGATGGAAATAACTACAATGAGCAGTTCTTC. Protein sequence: CASRVDGNNYNEQFF.

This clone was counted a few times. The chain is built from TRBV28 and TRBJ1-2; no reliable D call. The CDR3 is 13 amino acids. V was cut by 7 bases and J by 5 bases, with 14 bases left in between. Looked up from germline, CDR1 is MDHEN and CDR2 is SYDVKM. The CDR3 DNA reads TGTGCCAGCATTGCGGCTAGTTATTATGGCTACACCTTC. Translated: CASIAASYYGYTF.

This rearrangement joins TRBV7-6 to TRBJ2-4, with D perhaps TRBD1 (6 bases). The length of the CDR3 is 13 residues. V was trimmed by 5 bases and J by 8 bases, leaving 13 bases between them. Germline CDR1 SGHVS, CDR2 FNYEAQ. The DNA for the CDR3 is TGTGCCAGCAGCACCGGACAGATGGACATTCAGTACTTC. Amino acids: CASSTGQMDIQYF.

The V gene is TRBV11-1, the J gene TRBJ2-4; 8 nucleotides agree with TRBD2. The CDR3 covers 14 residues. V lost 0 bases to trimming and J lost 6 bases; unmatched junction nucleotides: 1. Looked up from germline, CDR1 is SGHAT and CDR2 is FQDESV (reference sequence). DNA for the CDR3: TGTGCCAGCAGCTTAGCCCGGGGGGGAAACATTCAGTACTTC. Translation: CASSLARGGNIQYF.

CDR3 sequence (DNA): TGTGCCAGCAGTTCCCAATACGAGCAGTACTTC. Protein product: CASSSQYEQYF. The rearrangement joins TRBV28 to TRBJ2-7, with D hard to call. Germline V gene sequence: CDR1 MDHEN, CDR2 SYDVKM. This CDR3 is 11 amino acids long. Trimming stripped 4 bases from V and 4 bases from J, with 5 bases between.

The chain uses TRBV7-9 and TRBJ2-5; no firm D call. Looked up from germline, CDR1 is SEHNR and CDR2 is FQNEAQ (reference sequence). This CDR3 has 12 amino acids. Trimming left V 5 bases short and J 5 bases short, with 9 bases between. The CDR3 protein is CASSPLKETQYF. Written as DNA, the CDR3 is TGTGCCAGCAGCCCCTTAAAGGAGACCCAGTACTTC.

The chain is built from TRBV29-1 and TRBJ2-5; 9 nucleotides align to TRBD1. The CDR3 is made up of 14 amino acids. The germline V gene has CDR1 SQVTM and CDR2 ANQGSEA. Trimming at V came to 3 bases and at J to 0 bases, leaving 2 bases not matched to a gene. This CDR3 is CSVDRTGDQETQYF. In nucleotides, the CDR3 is TGCAGCGTTGACAGGACAGGGGACCAAGAGACCCAGTACTTC.

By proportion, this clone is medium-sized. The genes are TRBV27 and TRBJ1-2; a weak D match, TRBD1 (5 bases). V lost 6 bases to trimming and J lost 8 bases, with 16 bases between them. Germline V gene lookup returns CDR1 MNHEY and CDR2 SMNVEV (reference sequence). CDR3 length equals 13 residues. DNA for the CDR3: TGTGCCAGCAGCCATCAGGGCGCGCAGGGCTACACCTTC. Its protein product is CASSHQGAQGYTF.

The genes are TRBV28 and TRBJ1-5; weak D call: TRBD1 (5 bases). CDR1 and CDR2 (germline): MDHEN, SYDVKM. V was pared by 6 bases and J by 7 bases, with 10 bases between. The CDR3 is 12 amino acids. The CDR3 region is CASSRWGQPQHF. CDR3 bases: TGTGCCAGCAGCCGATGGGGGCAGCCCCAGCATTTT.

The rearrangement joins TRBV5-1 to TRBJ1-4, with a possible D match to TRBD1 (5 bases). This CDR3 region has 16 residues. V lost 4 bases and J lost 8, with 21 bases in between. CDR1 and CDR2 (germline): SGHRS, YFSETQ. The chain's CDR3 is CASSTLGGGSGEKLFF. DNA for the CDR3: TGCGCCAGCAGCACTCTCGGGGGTGGGAGTGGAGAAAAACTGTTTTTT.